This T cell receptor (beta chain) is from a study of type 1 regulatory T cells. Study as a whole: T-allo10 is an in vitro-generated, Tr1-enriched CD4 T cell product specific for alloantigen.

General study results and limits: Type 1 regulatory T cells had a more restricted TCR repertoire than non-type 1 regulatory T cells.

Germline loops: CDR1 SQVTM, CDR2 ANQGSEA. This CDR3 has 12 amino acids. V dropped 6 bases and J dropped 4 bases, with 12 bases sitting between them. TCRdb re-called the reads through MiXCR, storing one row per CDR3 protein. The sample holds tens of thousands of distinct CDR3 sequences; around 21% are singletons and the top ten take 8.3%. The sample holds many counts of this clonotype. Antigen unknown. The TCR was taken from a human donor in good health. This rearrangement joins TRBV29-1 to TRBJ2-5; D may correspond to TRBD1 or TRBD2 (6 bases each). Sequencing used cultured type 1 regulatory T (Tr1) cells, either the whole culture or a sorted fraction (not recorded which). The CDR3 is CSVNGGRETQYF. CDR3 sequence (DNA): TGCAGCGTAAACGGGGGCCGAGAGACCCAGTACTTC.